This is a list of T cell receptor beta chains from one sample in a study of post-analysis software for immune sequencing data. TCRdb passed the PCR reads through MiXCR, listing each CDR3 protein once. The sample shows about 770,000 distinct CDR3 sequences, roughly 50% of them seen only once. Sequenced material: blood. The receptor source for this set is a girl aged 10-17 years with multiple sclerosis. CDR3s include the opening cysteine and the closing phenylalanine or tryptophan. A D gene is named only where the DNA matches it firmly. The listing skips clone size in some rows; elsewhere it reads once, few, many or a size class.

clone_size: few; v_call: TRBV20-1; d_call: NA; j_call: TRBJ2-1; cdr3_nt: TGCAGTGCTAGAGACCCCGGGACAACCATTTACAATGAGCAGTTCTTC; cdr3_aa: CSARDPGTTIYNEQFF
clone_size: many; v_call: TRBV4-3; d_call: NA; j_call: TRBJ2-2; cdr3_nt: TGCGCCAGCAGCCAAAGATTCGGGGGAACCACCGGGGAGCTGTTTTTT; cdr3_aa: CASSQRFGGTTGELFF
clone_size: NA; v_call: TRBV7-6; d_call: NA; j_call: TRBJ2-1; cdr3_nt: TGTGCCAGCAGCGGCCGTCGGACAGAACCCCCTATGTATGGTGAGCAGTTCTTC; cdr3_aa: CASSGRRTEPPMYGEQFF
clone_size: few; v_call: TRBV20-1; d_call: NA; j_call: TRBJ2-3; cdr3_nt: TGCAGTGCTAGCGTGGGCGGGCCTAGCACAGATACGCAGTATTTT; cdr3_aa: CSASVGGPSTDTQYF
clone_size: few; v_call: TRBV3-1; d_call: NA; j_call: TRBJ2-2; cdr3_nt: TGTGCCAGCAGCCAAGGAGAGACAGTGAACACCGGGGAGCTGTTTTTT; cdr3_aa: CASSQGETVNTGELFF
clone_size: few; v_call: TRBV20-1; d_call: NA; j_call: TRBJ2-5; cdr3_nt: TGCAGTGCTAGGGGGGTTAGGGAAGAGACCCAGTACTTC; cdr3_aa: CSARGVREETQYF
clone_size: NA; v_call: TRBV15; d_call: NA; j_call: TRBJ2-2; cdr3_nt: TGTGCCACCAGCAGAGGGCTAGACAACACCGGGGAGCTGTTTTTT; cdr3_aa: CATSRGLDNTGELFF
clone_size: NA; v_call: TRBV12-3/TRBV12-4; d_call: NA; j_call: TRBJ2-1; cdr3_nt: TGTGCCAGCAGCCCCACAAGAGGAGGGGGATACAATGAGCAGTTCTTC; cdr3_aa: CASSPTRGGGYNEQFF
clone_size: NA; v_call: TRBV6-6; d_call: NA; j_call: TRBJ1-2; cdr3_nt: TGTGCCAGCAGCGGGACAATTTATGGCTACACCTTC; cdr3_aa: CASSGTIYGYTF
clone_size: NA; v_call: TRBV27; d_call: NA; j_call: TRBJ1-5; cdr3_nt: TGTGCCAGCAGAAGCCCCGGGAGGGAGCCCCAGCATTTT; cdr3_aa: CASRSPGREPQHF
clone_size: NA; v_call: TRBV7-9; d_call: NA; j_call: TRBJ2-7; cdr3_nt: TGTGCCAGCAGCTTTTCGGGGGGCCCTTTGGACGAGCAGTACTTC; cdr3_aa: CASSFSGGPLDEQYF
clone_size: NA; v_call: TRBV20-1; d_call: NA; j_call: TRBJ2-7; cdr3_nt: TGCAGTGCCCGCTCTGCGGGGCTCTCCTACGAGCAGTACTTC; cdr3_aa: CSARSAGLSYEQYF
clone_size: NA; v_call: TRBV7-9; d_call: TRBD1; j_call: TRBJ1-6; cdr3_nt: TGTGCCAGCAGCACGGGACAGCCTAATTCACCCCTCCACTTT; cdr3_aa: CASSTGQPNSPLHF
clone_size: few; v_call: TRBV13; d_call: NA; j_call: TRBJ2-3; cdr3_nt: TGTGCCAGCAGCTTAGAACCCCCCGGCACGCAGTATTTT; cdr3_aa: CASSLEPPGTQYF
clone_size: NA; v_call: TRBV7-2; d_call: TRBD2; j_call: TRBJ2-7; cdr3_nt: TGTGCCAGCAGCCCCCGGGAGGACGCGTACGAGCAGTACTTC; cdr3_aa: CASSPREDAYEQYF
clone_size: NA; v_call: TRBV20-1; d_call: NA; j_call: TRBJ2-7; cdr3_nt: TGCAGTGCTACCCCGGGACAAAACTCCTACGAGCAGTACTTC; cdr3_aa: CSATPGQNSYEQYF
clone_size: NA; v_call: TRBV27; d_call: TRBD2; j_call: TRBJ2-1; cdr3_nt: TGTGCCAGCAGTTTTCAGAGGAGCGGGGCCCCTGGCAATGAGCAGTTCTTC; cdr3_aa: CASSFQRSGAPGNEQFF
clone_size: NA; v_call: TRBV20-1; d_call: NA; j_call: TRBJ2-7; cdr3_nt: TGCAGTGCTAGAGATAATAGCAAGGGCTACGAGCAGTACTTC; cdr3_aa: CSARDNSKGYEQYF
clone_size: few; v_call: TRBV28; d_call: NA; j_call: TRBJ2-7; cdr3_nt: TGCGCCAGCAGTTTCAGTAGGGTATTCGAGCAGTACTTC; cdr3_aa: CASSFSRVFEQYF
clone_size: NA; v_call: TRBV11-3; d_call: NA; j_call: TRBJ2-3; cdr3_nt: TGTGCCAGCAGCTTATTGGGGGAGCCCACAGATACGCAGTATTTT; cdr3_aa: CASSLLGEPTDTQYF
clone_size: few; v_call: TRBV5-4; d_call: NA; j_call: TRBJ2-3; cdr3_nt: TGTGCCAGCAGTTACGGGAGAGGTTTGGATACGCAGTATTTT; cdr3_aa: CASSYGRGLDTQYF
clone_size: NA; v_call: TRBV7-2; d_call: TRBD1; j_call: TRBJ2-7; cdr3_nt: TGTGCCAGCACCACCGGGACAGGCCCCTACGAGCAGTACTTC; cdr3_aa: CASTTGTGPYEQYF
clone_size: NA; v_call: TRBV12-3/TRBV12-4; d_call: NA; j_call: TRBJ2-7; cdr3_nt: TGTGCCAGCAGCCTCGACACACTACGAGACAATGAGCAGTACTTC; cdr3_aa: CASSLDTLRDNEQYF
clone_size: NA; v_call: TRBV20-1; d_call: NA; j_call: TRBJ1-2; cdr3_nt: TGCAGTGCCCGAGGCCCCGGCAATGGCTACACCTTC; cdr3_aa: CSARGPGNGYTF
clone_size: NA; v_call: TRBV3-1; d_call: NA; j_call: TRBJ2-5; cdr3_nt: TGTGCCAGCAGCCAAGATGAGGGGCCACAAGAGACCCAGTACTTC; cdr3_aa: CASSQDEGPQETQYF
clone_size: few; v_call: TRBV28; d_call: TRBD1; j_call: TRBJ1-2; cdr3_nt: TGTGCCAGCAGACCACAGGGGAACTATGGCTACACCTTC; cdr3_aa: CASRPQGNYGYTF
clone_size: NA; v_call: TRBV29-1; d_call: NA; j_call: TRBJ1-1; cdr3_nt: TGCAGCGTTGAAGAGGACAGAATGAACACTGAAGCTTTCTTT; cdr3_aa: CSVEEDRMNTEAFF
clone_size: NA; v_call: TRBV7-6; d_call: NA; j_call: TRBJ2-1; cdr3_nt: TGTGCCAGCAGCTTAGAAGCCGGCAGCTCCTGCAATGAGCAGTTCTTC; cdr3_aa: CASSLEAGSSCNEQFF
clone_size: few; v_call: TRBV15; d_call: NA; j_call: TRBJ2-1; cdr3_nt: TGTGCCACCAGCAAATCGGGGCGAAATGAGCAGTTCTTC; cdr3_aa: CATSKSGRNEQFF
clone_size: many; v_call: TRBV11-3; d_call: NA; j_call: TRBJ2-4; cdr3_nt: TGTGCCAGCAGCTTAGATGGGCAAGGGACAAACATTCAGTACTTC; cdr3_aa: CASSLDGQGTNIQYF
clone_size: NA; v_call: TRBV20-1; d_call: TRBD1; j_call: TRBJ1-3; cdr3_nt: TGCAGTGCTAGTTCGGTTGGACAGGGGGCACTTGGAAACACCATATATTTT; cdr3_aa: CSASSVGQGALGNTIYF
clone_size: few; v_call: TRBV27; d_call: TRBD2; j_call: TRBJ2-7; cdr3_nt: TGTGCCAGCAGCTCCCCCGGGACTAGCGGCTCCTACGAGCAGTACTTC; cdr3_aa: CASSSPGTSGSYEQYF
clone_size: NA; v_call: TRBV10-3; d_call: TRBD2; j_call: TRBJ2-3; cdr3_nt: TGTGCCATCAGTGAGAGAGCGGGAGAGGTAGATACGCAGTATTTT; cdr3_aa: CAISERAGEVDTQYF
clone_size: NA; v_call: TRBV27; d_call: TRBD1; j_call: TRBJ2-7; cdr3_nt: TGTGCCAGCAGTCCCTACAGGGGGCGCGAGCAGTACTTC; cdr3_aa: CASSPYRGREQYF
clone_size: NA; v_call: TRBV20-1; d_call: NA; j_call: TRBJ1-2; cdr3_nt: TGCAGTGCTAACAAGCTCGACAGAATCTATGGCTACACCTTC; cdr3_aa: CSANKLDRIYGYTF
clone_size: few; v_call: TRBV15; d_call: TRBD2; j_call: TRBJ2-1; cdr3_nt: TGTGCCACCAGCCCTAGCGGCCTTTACAATGAGCAGTTCTTC; cdr3_aa: CATSPSGLYNEQFF